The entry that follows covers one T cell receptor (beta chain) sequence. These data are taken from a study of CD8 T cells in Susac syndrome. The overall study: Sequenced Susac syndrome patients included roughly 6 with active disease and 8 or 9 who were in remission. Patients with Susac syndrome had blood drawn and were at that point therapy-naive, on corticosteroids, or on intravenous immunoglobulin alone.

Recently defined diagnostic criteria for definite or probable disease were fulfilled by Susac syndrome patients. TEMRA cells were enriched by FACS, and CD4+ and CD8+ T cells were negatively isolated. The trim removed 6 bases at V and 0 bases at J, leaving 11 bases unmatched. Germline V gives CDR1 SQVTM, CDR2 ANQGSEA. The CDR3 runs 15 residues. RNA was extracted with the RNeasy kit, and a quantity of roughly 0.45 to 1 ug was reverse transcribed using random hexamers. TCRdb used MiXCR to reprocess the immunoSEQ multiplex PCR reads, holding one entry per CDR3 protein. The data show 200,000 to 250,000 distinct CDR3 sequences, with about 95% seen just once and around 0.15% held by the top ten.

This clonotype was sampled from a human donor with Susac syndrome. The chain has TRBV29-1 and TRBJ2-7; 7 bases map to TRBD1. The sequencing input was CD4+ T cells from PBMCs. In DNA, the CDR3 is TGCAGCGTCGAGGGCAGGGGGAGTACCTCCTACGAGCAGTACTTC. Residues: CSVEGRGSTSYEQYF.